A selection of T cell receptor beta chains follows, all from one sample in a study of cytotoxic CD8 clonotypes in ibrutinib-treated CLL. TCRdb keeps only in-frame clones here, not all; method: immunoSEQ multiplex PCR. The sample contains approximately 350,000 clones, 60% to 80% of which appear only once. The sequencing used PBMCs, collected after 36 months of ibrutinib treatment. Receptors originate from a human donor with chronic lymphocytic leukemia. CDR3s include the opening cysteine and the closing phenylalanine or tryptophan. The D gene is left open where the match is weak. Clone size is stated in some rows and not others, as once, few, many or a class when expanded.

TRBV4-1	.	TRBJ1-1	12	.	TGCGCCAGCAGCCAAGATGGAGGTGGGGCTTTCTTT	CASSQDGGGAFF
TRBV4-2	.	TRBJ1-6	19	.	TGTGCCAGCAGCCACCTACTCCGGGGACGGAGGTCCTATAATTCACCCCTCCACTTT	CASSHLLRGRRSYNSPLHF
TRBV25-1	.	TRBJ2-7	13	.	TGTGCCAGCAGATACTTGAGCTCCTACGAGCAGTACTTC	CASRYLSSYEQYF
TRBV11-2	TRBD2	TRBJ2-7	16	.	TGTGCCAGCAGCCAGGGACTAGCGGGACACTCCTACGAGCAGTACTTC	CASSQGLAGHSYEQYF
TRBV28	.	TRBJ1-2	10	.	TGTGCCAGCAGACATTATGGCTACACCTTC	CASRHYGYTF
TRBV5-4	.	TRBJ2-7	14	once	TGTGCCAGCAGCTTGGGGTTAACCCCTTACGAGCAGTACTTC	CASSLGLTPYEQYF
TRBV4-1	.	TRBJ1-2	13	few	TGCGCCAGCAGCCCAGCGGTTAACTATGGCTACACCTTC	CASSPAVNYGYTF
TRBV23-1	TRBD1	TRBJ2-7	14	.	TGCGCCAGCAGCCACCCGGGACAGCCCTACGAGCAGTACTTC	CASSHPGQPYEQYF
TRBV7-7	.	TRBJ2-4	13	.	TGTGCCCCCCTCTACGTGGCCAAAAACATTCAGTACTTC	CAPLYVAKNIQYF
TRBV6-5	.	TRBJ2-7	14	.	TGTGCCAGCAGTTACTCAGGCAGGGGAGGCGAGCAGTACTTC	CASSYSGRGGEQYF
TRBV29-1	.	TRBJ1-3	15	.	TGCAGCGTTTTGATTAGGTCCTTTGGTGGAAACACCATATATTTT	CSVLIRSFGGNTIYF
TRBV5-1	.	TRBJ2-2	14	.	TGCGCCAGCAGTGGGCAGGCGAACACCGGGGAGCTGTTTTTT	CASSGQANTGELFF
TRBV29-1	TRBD1	TRBJ2-3	15	.	TGCAGCGTTGAGACAGGGGAGACAAGCACAGATACGCAGTATTTT	CSVETGETSTDTQYF
TRBV5-1	TRBD1	TRBJ1-6	15	once	TGCGCCAGCAGCTTGGCACAGGGGGGAAATTCACCCCTCCACTTT	CASSLAQGGNSPLHF
TRBV10-3	.	TRBJ2-5	12	few	TGTGCCATCAGTCACGATCAAGAGACCCAGTACTTC	CAISHDQETQYF
TRBV6-8	TRBD1	TRBJ1-5	16	.	TGTGCCAGCAGATATACCGGGACAGGGGACAATCAGCCCCAGCATTTT	CASRYTGTGDNQPQHF
TRBV9	TRBD1	TRBJ2-5	17	few	TGTGCCAGCAGCGTGACCGGGACAGGGTTGCACCAAGAGACCCAGTACTTC	CASSVTGTGLHQETQYF
TRBV5-1	TRBD1	TRBJ2-5	16	.	TGCGCCAGCAGCCCCGGACAGGGGACGGGAGTAGGGACCCAGTACTTC	CASSPGQGTGVGTQYF
TRBV14	TRBD1	TRBJ2-7	17	.	TGTGCCAGCAGCTCATGGACAGGGGGCAACCTCGACCACGAGCAGTACTTC	CASSSWTGGNLDHEQYF
TRBV9	.	TRBJ2-1	16	.	TGTGCCAGCAGCGGAGGACCTAGATTATCCTACAATGAGCAGTTCTTC	CASSGGPRLSYNEQFF
TRBV9	.	TRBJ2-2	13	.	TGTGCCAGCAGCGTAGGCGCCACCGGGGAGCTGTTTTTT	CASSVGATGELFF
TRBV2	.	TRBJ1-1	13	.	TGTGCCAGCAGTGAGGACAGTTTTACTGAAGCTTTCTTT	CASSEDSFTEAFF
TRBV28	.	TRBJ2-6	14	.	TGTGCCAGCAGTTTATCCTCTGGGGCCAACGTCCTGACTTTC	CASSLSSGANVLTF
TRBV7-9	TRBD1	TRBJ1-4	18	.	TGTGCCAGCAGCTTAGCGACAGGGGGCGGCATCCGAGGTGAAAAACTGTTTTTT	CASSLATGGGIRGEKLFF
TRBV7-2	TRBD1	TRBJ2-2	14	.	TGTGCCAGCAGCCCAAGACAGGGAACCGGGGAGCTGTTTTTT	CASSPRQGTGELFF
TRBV5-6	TRBD1	TRBJ2-5	15	.	TGTGCCAGCAGCTTGGAAGGCAGGGGGTATGAGACCCAGTACTTC	CASSLEGRGYETQYF
TRBV19	TRBD2	TRBJ2-2	15	.	TGTGCCAGTAGTTTCGGGACTAGCAGAACCGGGGAGCTGTTTTTT	CASSFGTSRTGELFF
TRBV27	.	TRBJ2-7	15	.	TGTGCCAGCAGCCCCAAGAGGGGTTTCTCCTACGAGCAGTACTTC	CASSPKRGFSYEQYF
TRBV28	TRBD2	TRBJ2-5	15	.	TGTGCCAGCAGTTTATGGCTAGCGGGGAGATGGACCCAGTACTTC	CASSLWLAGRWTQYF
TRBV10-3	TRBD1	TRBJ2-7	14	.	TGTGCCACCAAGCAGGGACAGGGTAACTACGAGCAGTACTTC	CATKQGQGNYEQYF
TRBV5-1	.	TRBJ1-2	10	.	TGCGCCAGCAGCGCGGATGGCTACACCTTC	CASSADGYTF
TRBV7-2	TRBD2	TRBJ2-5	15	few	TGTGCCAGCAACAACGGGGTCGCTAGCGGGGAGACCCAGTACTTC	CASNNGVASGETQYF
TRBV12-5	TRBD1	TRBJ1-5	17	.	TGTGCTAGTGGTTTGGGACAGGGGGCCGGGGGCAATCAGCCCCAGCATTTT	CASGLGQGAGGNQPQHF
TRBV7-9	.	TRBJ1-5	12	.	TGTGCCAGCAGCCGTTTAAATCAGCCCCAGCATTTT	CASSRLNQPQHF
TRBV29-1	TRBD1	TRBJ2-7	13	.	TGCAGCGTGGGGACAGGAGACTCCTACGAGCAGTACTTC	CSVGTGDSYEQYF
TRBV15	.	TRBJ2-3	17	.	TGTGCCACCGGACCACCGACTAAACCACTGAGCACAGATACGCAGTATTTT	CATGPPTKPLSTDTQYF
TRBV4-3	.	TRBJ1-3	15	.	TGCGCCAGCAGCCAATCTCGGGGAACTGGAAACACCATATATTTT	CASSQSRGTGNTIYF
TRBV28	TRBD1	TRBJ1-5	15	.	TGTGCCAGCAGTTTCCCTGGACAGGGCGGGCAGCCCCAGCATTTT	CASSFPGQGGQPQHF
TRBV6-1	.	TRBJ1-1	13	.	TGTGCCAGCAGTGAACTGGGTGGAACTGAAGCTTTCTTT	CASSELGGTEAFF
TRBV7-3	.	TRBJ2-1	13	.	TGTGCCAGCAGCTTACTAGTTAAAGGTGAGCAGTTCTTC	CASSLLVKGEQFF
TRBV7-6	.	TRBJ2-3	15	.	TGTGCCAGCAGCTTAGGCGGGACAGTCACAGATACGCAGTATTTT	CASSLGGTVTDTQYF
TRBV7-9	.	TRBJ2-3	13	.	TGTGCCAGCAGCCCCTTCGGCCCAGATACGCAGTATTTT	CASSPFGPDTQYF
TRBV7-9	.	TRBJ2-7	15	.	TGTGCCAGCAGCTCTAGGGACACCCTGAACTACGAGCAGTACTTC	CASSSRDTLNYEQYF
TRBV23-1	.	TRBJ1-2	13	.	TGCGCCAGCAGTCCGGATTGGGGGAGAGGCTACACCTTC	CASSPDWGRGYTF
TRBV4-1	.	TRBJ2-2	15	.	TGCGCCAGCAGCCCGGCGATCATCGGCACCGGGGAGCTGTTTTTT	CASSPAIIGTGELFF
TRBV28	TRBD1	TRBJ1-5	14	.	TGTGCCAGCAGTCGACAGGGGCGGGATCAGCCCCAGCATTTT	CASSRQGRDQPQHF
TRBV5-1	.	TRBJ1-2	13	.	TGCGCCAGCAGCTTGACAGCAGAATATGGCTACACCTTC	CASSLTAEYGYTF
TRBV9	.	TRBJ1-2	15	.	TGTGCCAGCAGTCCTTACCTCAGGGGCGACTATGGCTACACCTTC	CASSPYLRGDYGYTF
TRBV2	.	TRBJ1-5	13	few	TGTGCCAGCAAGGGTTTTTCCAATCAGCCCCAGCATTTT	CASKGFSNQPQHF
TRBV6-5	TRBD2	TRBJ2-7	13	.	TGTGCCAGCACGGGACTAGCGGGAGTCGAGCAGTACTTC	CASTGLAGVEQYF
TRBV2	TRBD1	TRBJ2-7	13	.	TGTGCCAGCGGACAGGGTCCATCCTACGAGCAGTACTTC	CASGQGPSYEQYF
TRBV4-3	.	TRBJ2-1	14	.	TGCGCCAGCAGCCAAGATTTCCGTCACAATGAGCAGTTCTTC	CASSQDFRHNEQFF
TRBV6-1	.	TRBJ1-2	14	.	TGTGCCAGCAGTGAAGCTGCGGGGGACTATGGCTACACCTTC	CASSEAAGDYGYTF
TRBV4-1	TRBD2	TRBJ2-1	17	few	TGCGCCAGCAGCCCTCACCCAAGCGGGGGGACCTACAATGAGCAGTTCTTC	CASSPHPSGGTYNEQFF
TRBV5-4	TRBD2	TRBJ2-5	16	.	TGTGCCAGCAGCTCAGGACTAGCGGGCCACCAAGAGACCCAGTACTTC	CASSSGLAGHQETQYF
TRBV10-3	.	TRBJ1-1	13	.	TGTGCCATCAGTGAGTCCCACAGGGCTGAAGCTTTCTTT	CAISESHRAEAFF
TRBV9	TRBD1	TRBJ2-7	16	.	TGTGCCAGCAGCCCACGGTTGGGGACAGGGGATTACGAGCAGTACTTC	CASSPRLGTGDYEQYF